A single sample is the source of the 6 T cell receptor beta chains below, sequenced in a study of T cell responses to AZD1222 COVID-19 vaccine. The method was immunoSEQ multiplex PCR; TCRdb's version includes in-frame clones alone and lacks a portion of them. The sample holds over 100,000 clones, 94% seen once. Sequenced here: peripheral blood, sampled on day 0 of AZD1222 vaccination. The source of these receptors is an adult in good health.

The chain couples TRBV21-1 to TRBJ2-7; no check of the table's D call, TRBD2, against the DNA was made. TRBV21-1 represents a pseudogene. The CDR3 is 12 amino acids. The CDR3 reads CASSGQDCEQYF. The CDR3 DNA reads TGTGCCAGCAGCGGTCAGGACTGCGAGCAGTACTTC.

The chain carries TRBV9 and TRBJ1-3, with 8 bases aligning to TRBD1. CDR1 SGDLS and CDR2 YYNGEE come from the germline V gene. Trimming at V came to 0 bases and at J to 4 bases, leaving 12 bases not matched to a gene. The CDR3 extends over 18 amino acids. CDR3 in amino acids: CASSVASAQGASGNTIYF. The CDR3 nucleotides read TGTGCCAGCAGCGTAGCTAGCGCCCAGGGGGCGAGCGGAAACACCATATATTTT.

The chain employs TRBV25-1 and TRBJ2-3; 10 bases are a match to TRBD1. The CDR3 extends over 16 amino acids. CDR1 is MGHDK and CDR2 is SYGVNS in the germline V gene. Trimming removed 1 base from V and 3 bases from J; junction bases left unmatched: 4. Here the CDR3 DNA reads TGTGCCAGCAGTGAATGGAGGACAGGGGGAACAGATACGCAGTATTTT. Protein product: CASSEWRTGGTDTQYF. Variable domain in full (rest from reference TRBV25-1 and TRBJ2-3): EADIYQTPRYLVIGTGKKITLECSQTMGHDKMYWYQQDPGMELHLIHYSYGVNSTEKGDLSSESTVSRIRTEHFPLTLESARPSHTSQYLCASSEWRTGGTDTQYFGPGTRLTVL.

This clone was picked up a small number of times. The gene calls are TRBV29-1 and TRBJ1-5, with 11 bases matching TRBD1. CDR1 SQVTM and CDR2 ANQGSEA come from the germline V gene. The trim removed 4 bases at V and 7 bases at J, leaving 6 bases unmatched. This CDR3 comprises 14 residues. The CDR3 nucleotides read TGCAGCGTTGGTGGACAGGGGGCAGGGCAGCCCCAGCATTTT. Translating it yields CSVGGQGAGQPQHF.

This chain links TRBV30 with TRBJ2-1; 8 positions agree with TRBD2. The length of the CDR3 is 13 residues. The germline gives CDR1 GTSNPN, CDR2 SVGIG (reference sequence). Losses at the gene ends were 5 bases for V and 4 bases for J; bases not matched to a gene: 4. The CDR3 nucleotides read TGTGCCTGGGACCCGGGGGGGTACAATGAGCAGTTCTTC. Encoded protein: CAWDPGGYNEQFF.

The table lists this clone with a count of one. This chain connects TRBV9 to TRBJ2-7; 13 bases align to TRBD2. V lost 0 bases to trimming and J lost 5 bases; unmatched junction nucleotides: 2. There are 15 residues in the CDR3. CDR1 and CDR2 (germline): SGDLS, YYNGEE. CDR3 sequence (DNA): TGTGCCAGCAGCGTAGAGGGACTAGCGGGACACGAGCAGTACTTC. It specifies CASSVEGLAGHEQYF. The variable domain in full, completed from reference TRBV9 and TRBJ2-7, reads DSGVTQTPKHLITATGQRVTLRCSPRSGDLSVYWYQQSLDQGLQFLIQYYNGEERAKGNILERFSAQQFPDLHSELNLSSLELGDSALYFCASSVEGLAGHEQYFGPGTRLTVT.